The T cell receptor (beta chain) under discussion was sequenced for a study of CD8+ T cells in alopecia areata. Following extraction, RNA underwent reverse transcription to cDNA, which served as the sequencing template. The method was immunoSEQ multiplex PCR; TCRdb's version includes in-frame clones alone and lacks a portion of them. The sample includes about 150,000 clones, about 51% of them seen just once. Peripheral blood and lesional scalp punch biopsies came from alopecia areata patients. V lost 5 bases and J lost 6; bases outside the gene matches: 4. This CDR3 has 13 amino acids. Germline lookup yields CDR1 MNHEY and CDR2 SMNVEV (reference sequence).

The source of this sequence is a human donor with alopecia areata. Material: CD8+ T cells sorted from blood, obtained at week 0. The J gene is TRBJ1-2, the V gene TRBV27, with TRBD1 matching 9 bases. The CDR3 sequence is CASSPDRGHGYTF. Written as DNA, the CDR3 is TGTGCCAGCAGTCCGGACAGGGGCCATGGCTACACCTTC.